This T cell receptor (beta chain) derives from a study of blood T cell repertoires in COVID-19. The CDR3 spans 13 residues. Looked up from germline, CDR1 is ENHRY and CDR2 is SYGVKD. V dropped 11 bases and J dropped 4; count of bases not matched to a gene: 5. In the original processing: Reference gene primer amplification gave estimated nucleated cell counts. The assay was immunoSEQ multiplex PCR, and TCRdb's table has in-frame clones only and misses some. V, J and clone size derive from that table, while D and trimming were established from the DNA sequence. This repertoire shows under 250,000 clones, 70% to 90% found once; its top ten account for around 1.7%. All enrollees were roughly 18 to 90 years old and from about 25 US areas.

This receptor was obtained from a man aged 40-49 years who had recovered from COVID-19. J is TRBJ1-4 and V is TRBV10-3; 9 bases match TRBD1. Input material: PBMCs or T cells enriched from blood (not recorded which). In DNA, the CDR3 is TGTGCCGTTACAGGGGGCCTTAATGAAAAACTGTTTTTT. Translation: CAVTGGLNEKLFF.